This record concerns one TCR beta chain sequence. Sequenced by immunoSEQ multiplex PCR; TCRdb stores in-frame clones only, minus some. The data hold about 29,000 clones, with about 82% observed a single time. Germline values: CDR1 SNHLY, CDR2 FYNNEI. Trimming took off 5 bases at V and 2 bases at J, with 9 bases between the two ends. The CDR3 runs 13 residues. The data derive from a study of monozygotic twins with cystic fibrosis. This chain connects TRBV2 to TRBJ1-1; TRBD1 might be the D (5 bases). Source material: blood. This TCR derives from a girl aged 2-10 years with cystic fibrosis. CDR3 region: CASSSDSNTEAFF. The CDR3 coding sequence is TGTGCCAGCAGTTCTGACAGTAACACTGAAGCTTTCTTT. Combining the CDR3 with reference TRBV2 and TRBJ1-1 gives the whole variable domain EPEVTQTPSHQVTQMGQEVILRCVPISNHLYFYWYRQILGQKVEFLVSFYNNEISEKSEIFDDQFSVERPDGSNFTLKIRSTKLEDSAMYFCASSSDSNTEAFFGQGTRLTVV.